Following are 10 T cell receptor beta chains from one sample sequenced in a study of T cells in Graves' hyperthyroidism and ophthalmopathy. Amplified TCR beta CDR3 regions came from RNA transcripts. Carried out on the TCR CDR3, a first-round RT-PCR used the HTBI primer set. From the multiplex PCR reads, TCRdb called clonotypes with MiXCR, one entry per CDR3 protein. The repertoire has around 250,000 distinct CDR3 sequences, approximately 14% of them found once; the top ten carry 13%. Sequenced: blood. The receptors originated from a woman aged 40-49 years with Graves' hyperthyroidism that later progressed to Graves' ophthalmopathy.

Concerning this clonotype itself: One end of the junction does not line up with germline, which may come from a read error. The chain is built from TRBV28 and TRBJ1-6, with 7 bases aligning to TRBD1. Germline lookup yields CDR1 MDHEN and CDR2 SYDVKM. The CDR3 is 16 residues long. The CDR3 reads CASSSPARGNNSPPHF. The DNA for the CDR3 is TGTGCCAGCAGTTCTCCCGCCAGGGGGAATAATTCACCCCCCCACTTT.

This clonotype was observed many times. The V gene is TRBV2, the J gene TRBJ2-7, with 7 positions matching TRBD1. Germline V gene sequence: CDR1 SNHLY, CDR2 FYNNEI. The CDR3 is made up of 15 amino acids. With V trimmed by 4 bases and J by 2 bases, 8 bases remained unmatched. The CDR3 DNA sequence: TGTGCCAGCAGTGTAGACAGGGCGGAGGCCTACGAGCAGTACTTC. Protein product: CASSVDRAEAYEQYF.

This clonotype was detected ten times or more. J is TRBJ1-6 and V is TRBV18; TRBD1 matches 12 bases. Germline CDR1 and CDR2: KGHSH and LQKENI. The ends lost 5 bases at V and 10 bases at J; junction bases unmatched: 9. CDR3 length: 16 amino acids. For the CDR3, the DNA is TGTGCCAGCTCATTTGGGCCCGGGACAGGGGGCTCACCCCTCCACTTT. It encodes CASSFGPGTGGSPLHF.

The sample holds many counts of this clonotype. The V and J genes are TRBV20-1 and TRBJ2-4, with D possibly matching TRBD2 (5 bases). The CDR3 covers 17 residues. Germline CDR1 DFQATT, CDR2 SNEGSKA (reference sequence). V was pared by 0 bases and J by 0 bases, with 15 bases between. The CDR3 nucleotides read TGCAGTGCTAGAGATTTACTAGAATCTGGAGCCAAAAACATTCAGTACTTC. Translated, it gives CSARDLLESGAKNIQYF.

This clonotype was recorded many times. The V and J genes are TRBV10-3 and TRBJ1-2; maybe TRBD1 (6 bases). Per germline, CDR1 ENHRY and CDR2 SYGVKD. Trimming left V 4 bases short and J 7 bases short, with 19 bases between. This CDR3 has 15 residues. The CDR3 nucleotides are TGTGCCATCAGTGCCAGAGACACAGGGAGCGGTGGCTACACCTTC. It codes for CAISARDTGSGGYTF.

This clonotype has a count of ten or more. The chain uses TRBV13 and TRBJ1-5, with D hard to call. The CDR3 has 13 amino acids. Trimming removed 3 bases at V and 4 bases at J, with 7 bases between. Germline V gene data show CDR1 as PRHDT and CDR2 as FYEKMQ (reference sequence). CDR3: CASSFGRNQPQHF. The CDR3 nucleotides are TGTGCCAGCAGCTTTGGCAGAAATCAGCCCCAGCATTTT.

CDR3 DNA sequence: TGTGCCAGCAGCGGACTAGCCACCCCAATGGATACGCAGTATTTT. It translates to CASSGLATPMDTQYF. The genes are TRBV2 and TRBJ2-3; 8 bases line up with TRBD2. The V segment lost 6 bases and the J segment 6 bases; nucleotides outside the gene matches: 11. The CDR3 spans 15 residues. Germline CDR1 is SNHLY and CDR2 is FYNNEI.

The J gene is TRBJ2-2, the V gene TRBV11-1; the D is unclear. The J call is doubtful: the DNA matches TRBJ1-1 better. Germline V gene lookup returns CDR1 SGHAT and CDR2 FQDESV (reference sequence). CDR3 length: 11 amino acids. The CDR3 DNA follows: TGTGCCAGCAGCTTAGGAAGTGGAGCTTTCTTT. This codes for CASSLGSGAFF.

The chain carries TRBV24-1 and TRBJ2-1; 8 nucleotides match TRBD2. V lost 1 base and J lost 7; bases outside the gene matches: 5. From germline, CDR1 is KGHDR and CDR2 SFDVKD. The CDR3 runs to 15 residues. In nucleotides, the CDR3 is TGTGCCACCAGTGATTTACCAGCGGGAGAAAATGAGCAGTTCTTC. Encoded protein: CATSDLPAGENEQFF.

This clonotype was found many times. The V and J genes are TRBV6-5 and TRBJ2-2, with TRBD2 matching 9 bases. The CDR3 length is 16 residues. V dropped 2 bases and J dropped 0; count of bases not matched to a gene: 1. Germline-derived CDR1 and CDR2 are MNHEY and SVGAGI. This chain's CDR3 is CASSYLAGTNTGELFF. The CDR3 nucleotides are TGTGCCAGCAGTTACCTAGCGGGAACGAACACCGGGGAGCTGTTTTTT.